One sample yielded the 15 T cell receptor beta chains listed below, sequenced in a study of radiotherapy plus CTLA-4 blockade in lung cancer. Here immunoSEQ multiplex PCR was the method, and the copy in TCRdb shows in-frame clones only, minus some. The table has around 26,000 clones, 60% to 75% seen once. Sequenced material: peripheral blood, taken from a patient treated with radiotherapy plus ipilimumab. The receptors shown here come from a human donor with non-small cell lung cancer whose response to radiotherapy plus ipilimumab could not be evaluated.

The chain is built from TRBV5-4 and TRBJ2-1; 11 positions agree with TRBD2. V lost 3 bases, J lost 7 bases, and 9 bases stayed unmatched. The germline gives CDR1 SGHNT, CDR2 YYREEE (reference sequence). This CDR3 comprises 16 residues. CDR3: CASSSIAGGRRNEQFF. In nucleotides, the CDR3 is TGTGCCAGCAGCTCAATAGCGGGAGGGCGCCGAAATGAGCAGTTCTTC.

In DNA form, the CDR3 reads TGCGCCAGCAGCTTGGGGCCGGGGGTGAGGGACGAGCAGTACTTC. Protein: CASSLGPGVRDEQYF. The rearrangement links TRBV5-1 to TRBJ2-7; the D gene is possibly TRBD2 (6 bases). The V gene's germline CDR1 is SGHRS and CDR2 YFSETQ. The CDR3 covers 15 residues. V was shortened by 0 bases and J by 5 bases, with 15 bases between the two germline ends.

This chain links TRBV19 with TRBJ2-1, with TRBD1 as a possible D gene (6 bases). Germline V lookup: CDR1 LNHDA, CDR2 SQIVND (reference sequence). V lost 7 bases to trimming and J lost 6 bases, with 19 bases between them. The CDR3 contains 15 residues. The CDR3 DNA sequence: TGTGCCAGTACCATCCGGGCAGGGGTACGCAATGAGCAGTTCTTC. It codes for CASTIRAGVRNEQFF. The variable domain in full, completed from reference TRBV19 and TRBJ2-1, reads DGGITQSPKYLFRKEGQNVTLSCEQNLNHDAMYWYRQDPGQGLRLIYYSQIVNDFQKGDIAEGYSVSREKKESFPLTVTSAQKNPTAFYLCASTIRAGVRNEQFFGPGTRLTVL.

CDR3 sequence: CASSHEGHVAGANEQFF. CDR3 sequence (DNA): TGCGCCAGCAGCCACGAAGGTCATGTGGCGGGAGCAAATGAGCAGTTCTTC. The chain joins TRBV4-3 to TRBJ2-1; 7 positions match TRBD2. V shed 3 bases and J 7 bases; nucleotides not matched to a gene: 15. The germline CDR1 and CDR2 sequences are LGHNA and YSLEER. The CDR3 has 17 amino acids.

This clone was seen just once. This sequence joins TRBV6-1 and TRBJ2-1; 8 bases map to TRBD2. CDR3 length equals 16 residues. V lost 0 bases to trimming and J lost 7 bases; unmatched junction nucleotides: 8. Germline CDR1 reads MNHNS; CDR2 reads SASEGT. CDR3 protein: CASSEAVVAGLNEQFF. The CDR3 nucleotides read TGTGCCAGCAGTGAAGCGGTGGTAGCGGGGCTGAATGAGCAGTTCTTC.

The rearrangement uses TRBV27 and TRBJ2-7; 7 positions agree with TRBD1. The germline V gene encodes CDR1 MNHEY and CDR2 SMNVEV (reference sequence). CDR3 length: 15 residues. J gave up 7 bases and V 5 bases, and 14 bases lay outside the gene matches. The DNA for the CDR3 is TGTGCCAGCAGTCCCACCATTAGGGGGCCTTGGGAGCAGTACTTC. It encodes CASSPTIRGPWEQYF.

V gene TRBV18 combines with J gene TRBJ1-2; no clear D. The CDR3 covers 15 residues. Per the germline V gene, CDR1 is KGHSH and CDR2 is LQKENI. With 3 bases removed from V and 0 bases from J, the gap between germline ends came to 11 bases. This CDR3 reads CASSPRQNANYGYTF. The DNA for the CDR3 is TGTGCCAGCTCACCGAGGCAGAATGCTAACTATGGCTACACCTTC.

V and J are TRBV6-5 and TRBJ1-3, with D possibly being TRBD1 (6 bases). Trimming left V 5 bases short and J 2 bases short, with 7 bases between. Germline CDR1 reads MNHEY; CDR2 reads SVGAGI. The CDR3 consists of 13 residues. CDR3 loop: CASSRTAGNTIYF. CDR3 nucleotides: TGTGCCAGCAGTAGGACAGCTGGAAACACCATATATTTT.

By share, this clone ranks as medium-sized. The chain links TRBV5-1 to TRBJ2-5; TRBD2 aligns across 11 bases. Germline V CDR1 and CDR2: SGHRS, YFSETQ. V gave up 4 bases and J gave up 4 bases; unmatched junction bases: 6. This CDR3 is 15 amino acids long. The DNA for the CDR3 is TGCGCCAGCAGCCCACTAGCGGGAGTAAGAGAGACCCAGTACTTC. This codes for CASSPLAGVRETQYF.

The rearrangement links TRBV5-1 to TRBJ2-5; 13 bases are shared with TRBD2. The germline gives CDR1 SGHRS, CDR2 YFSETQ. Trimming cost V 4 bases and J 1 base; bases outside gene matches: 7. The CDR3 is made up of 17 amino acids. The CDR3, as DNA: TGCGCCAGCAGCACCGGACTAGCGGGAGCGTCCCAAGAGACCCAGTACTTC. Translated, it gives CASSTGLAGASQETQYF.

This clone was detected only once. The rearrangement uses TRBV25-1 and TRBJ2-2, with D perhaps matching TRBD1 (5 bases). The length of the CDR3 is 14 residues. Germline CDR1 is MGHDK and CDR2 is SYGVNS. Trimming removed 5 bases from V and 0 bases from J, with 7 bases in between. CDR3 DNA sequence: TGTGCCAGCAGTAAACAGGCGAACACCGGGGAGCTGTTTTTT. It encodes CASSKQANTGELFF.

This chain links TRBV27 with TRBJ2-5; no clear D. CDR3 length equals 13 residues. V was pared by 3 bases and J by 5 bases, with 10 bases between. The V gene's germline CDR1 is MNHEY and CDR2 SMNVEV (reference sequence). The DNA for the CDR3 is TGTGCCAGCAGTTTTAAAGATCGGGAGACCCAGTACTTC. Translated, it gives CASSFKDRETQYF.

The rearrangement joins TRBV29-1 to TRBJ2-6; TRBD1 aligns across 10 bases. CDR3 length: 16 residues. CDR1 is SQVTM, CDR2 ANQGSEA, per germline. V dropped 3 bases and J dropped 3; count of bases not matched to a gene: 5. In DNA, the CDR3 is TGCAGCGTTGATGTGACAGGGGGCATTGGGGCCAACGTCCTGACTTTC. Translation gives CSVDVTGGIGANVLTF.

This chain links TRBV5-1 with TRBJ2-7, with 10 bases fitting TRBD2. After removal of 2 bases from V and 3 bases from J, the junction contained 5 bases not matched to a gene. CDR1 is SGHRS and CDR2 is YFSETQ in the germline V gene. The CDR3 length is 15 residues. CDR3 sequence: CASSLLAGSVYEQYF. The CDR3 DNA follows: TGCGCCAGCAGCTTACTAGCGGGGTCGGTCTACGAGCAGTACTTC.

The genes are TRBV25-1 and TRBJ2-7; D is ambiguous. The CDR3 extends over 11 amino acids. Between the trimmed V and J ends, which lost 4 bases and 3 bases, there was a span of 4 bases. Germline V gene lookup returns CDR1 MGHDK and CDR2 SYGVNS. CDR3 in DNA: TGTGCCAGCAGTGCAGACTACGAGCAGTACTTC. This sequence encodes CASSADYEQYF.